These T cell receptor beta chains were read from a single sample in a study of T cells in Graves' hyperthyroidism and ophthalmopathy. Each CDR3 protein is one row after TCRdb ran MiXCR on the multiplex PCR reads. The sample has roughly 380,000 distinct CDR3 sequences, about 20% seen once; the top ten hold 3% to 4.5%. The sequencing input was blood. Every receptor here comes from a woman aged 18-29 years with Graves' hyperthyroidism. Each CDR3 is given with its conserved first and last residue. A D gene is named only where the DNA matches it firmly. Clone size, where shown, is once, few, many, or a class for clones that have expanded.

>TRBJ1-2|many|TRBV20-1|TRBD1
TGCAGTGCGGGGACAGGGAGTAACTATGGCTACACCTTC
CSAGTGSNYGYTF
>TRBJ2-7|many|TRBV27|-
TGTGCCAGCAGCCCGAACGGCTACGAGCAGTACTTC
CASSPNGYEQYF
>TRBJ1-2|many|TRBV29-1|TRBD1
TGCAGCGGGGGGACAGCCATAGACTATGGCTACACCTTC
CSGGTAIDYGYTF
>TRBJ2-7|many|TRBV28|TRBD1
TGTGCCAGCAGTTTAGGGACAGGGATCTACGAGCAGTACTTC
CASSLGTGIYEQYF
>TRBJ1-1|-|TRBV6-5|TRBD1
TGTGCCAGCAGTTCGACAGGGGGCCAGAGGGCTTTCTTT
CASSSTGGQRAFF
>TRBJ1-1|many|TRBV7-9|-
TGTGCCAGCAGCCGGGGGGAGGGGACTGAAGCTTTCTTT
CASSRGEGTEAFF
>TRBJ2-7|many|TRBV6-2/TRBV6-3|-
TGTGCCAGCAGTTACAGGGAAGAGGCCTACGAGCAGTACTTC
CASSYREEAYEQYF
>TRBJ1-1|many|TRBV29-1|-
TGCAGCGCAAAGGGGACTTGGAACACTGAAGCTTTCTTT
CSAKGTWNTEAFF
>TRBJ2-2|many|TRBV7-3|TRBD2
TGTGCCAGCAGCTACGGGGGGACGAACACCGGGGAGCTGTTTTTT
CASSYGGTNTGELFF
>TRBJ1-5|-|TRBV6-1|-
TGTGCCAGCAGCTCCAGGCACCGACGGTATAGCAATCAGCCCCAGCATTTT
CASSSRHRRYSNQPQHF
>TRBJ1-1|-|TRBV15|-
TGTGCCACCAGCAAGGTGCAGGTGGACACTGAAGCTTTCTTT
CATSKVQVDTEAFF
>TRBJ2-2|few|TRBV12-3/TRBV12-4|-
TGTGCCAGCAGTCGGGCCAGGGAAGCTACCGGGGAGCTGTTTTTT
CASSRAREATGELFF
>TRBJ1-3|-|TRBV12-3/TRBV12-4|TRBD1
TGTGCCAGCAGCCTCCAGGGACAGATCGGAAACACCATATATTTT
CASSLQGQIGNTIYF
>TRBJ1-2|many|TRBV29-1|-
TGCAGCGTTGAAGGAGACCTCTGGGACGTGGGCTACACCTTC
CSVEGDLWDVGYTF
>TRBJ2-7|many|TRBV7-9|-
TGTGCCAGCAGCTCGCCGTGGAGGGACATCTACGAGCAGTACTTC
CASSSPWRDIYEQYF
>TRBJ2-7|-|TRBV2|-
TGTGCCAGCAGGGGGCACCGCTACGAGCAGTACTTC
CASRGHRYEQYF
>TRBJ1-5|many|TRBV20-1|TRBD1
TGCAGTGCTGACAGGGGAACGAATCAGCCCCAGCATTTT
CSADRGTNQPQHF
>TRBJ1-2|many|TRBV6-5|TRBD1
TGTGCCAGCAGTTACGGGGACAGGGTTAACTATGGCTACACCTTC
CASSYGDRVNYGYTF
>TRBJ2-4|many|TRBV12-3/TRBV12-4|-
TGTGCCAGCAGTCTAACGCGAAACATTCAGTACTTC
CASSLTRNIQYF
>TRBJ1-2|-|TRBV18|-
TGTGCCAGCTGGTTAAACGACGGGCCGCGGCAGGGTGGCTACACCTTC
CASWLNDGPRQGGYTF
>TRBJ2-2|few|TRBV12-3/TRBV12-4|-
TGTGCCAGCAGTCGCTCCCGGGGGCGTCGGACCGGGGAGCTGTTTTTT
CASSRSRGRRTGELFF
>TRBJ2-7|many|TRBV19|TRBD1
TGTGCCAGTCGAGGGACAGGGTCTGACGAGCAGTACTTC
CASRGTGSDEQYF
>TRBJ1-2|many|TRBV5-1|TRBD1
TGCGCCAGCAGCTCCCTGACAGGGGTAGGCTACACCTTC
CASSSLTGVGYTF
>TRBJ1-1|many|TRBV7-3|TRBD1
TGTGCCAGCAGCCCCGGACAGGGGAACGCTGAAGCTTTCTTT
CASSPGQGNAEAFF
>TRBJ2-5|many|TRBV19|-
TGTGCCAGTAGTACCCTACAAGGTTTTCTTCAAGAGACCCAGTACTTC
CASSTLQGFLQETQYF
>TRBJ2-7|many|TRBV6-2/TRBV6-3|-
TGTGCCAGCAGTTACCCGGGGAGAACACCCCCAGAGCAGTACTTC
CASSYPGRTPPEQYF
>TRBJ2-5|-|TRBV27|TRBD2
TGTGCCAGCAGTTGGAGGGCCGGGGGTACGAGGCGGGAGGCCCAGTACTTC
CASSWRAGGTRREAQYF
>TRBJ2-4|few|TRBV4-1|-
TGCGCCAGCAGCCACGAGCTTGGCGCCAAAAACATTCAGTACTTC
CASSHELGAKNIQYF
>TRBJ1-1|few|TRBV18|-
TGTGCCAGCTCACCACCTGCCGGGGGAAGTGGAATGCGGGCTTTCTTT
CASSPPAGGSGMRAFF
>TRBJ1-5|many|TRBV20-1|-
TGCAGTGCTAGAGGATTCTATAGCAATCAGCCCCAGCATTTT
CSARGFYSNQPQHF
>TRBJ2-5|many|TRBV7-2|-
TGTGCCAGCAGCTTTGAGGCTAGCCGTGGGGAGACCCAGTACTTC
CASSFEASRGETQYF
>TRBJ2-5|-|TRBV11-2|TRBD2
TGTGCCAGCAGCCCAATCGGGACTAGCGGCGAGACCCAGTACTTC
CASSPIGTSGETQYF
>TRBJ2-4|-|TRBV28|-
TGTGCCAGCAGTTTGGGACAAGCAAAAAACATTCAGTACTTC
CASSLGQAKNIQYF
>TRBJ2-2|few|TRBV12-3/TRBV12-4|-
TGTGCCAGCAGCCCCCTCGGCCCCTTTCCCGGGGAGCTGTTTTTT
CASSPLGPFPGELFF
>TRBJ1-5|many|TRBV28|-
TGTGCCAGCAGTTTAGGGGGGGCACAGCAGCCCCAGCATTTT
CASSLGGAQQPQHF
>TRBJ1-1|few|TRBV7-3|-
TGTGCCAGCAGCCCCCGGGGAGCTGCCATGAACACTGAAGCTTTCTTT
CASSPRGAAMNTEAFF
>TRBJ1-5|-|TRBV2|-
TGTGCCAGCAGTGGTCTGGACGGAGAAGATCAGCCCCAGCATTTT
CASSGLDGEDQPQHF
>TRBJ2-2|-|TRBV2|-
TGTGCCAGCAGTGAAGAAAAGGGTGAGGCCGGGGAGCTGTTTTTT
CASSEEKGEAGELFF
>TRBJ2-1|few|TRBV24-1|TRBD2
TGTGCCACCAGTGACCCACGGGGGGGGGATGAGCAGTTCTTC
CATSDPRGGDEQFF
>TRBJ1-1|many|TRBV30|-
TGTGCCTGGAGTGTCAGGGGACATCCGAACACTGAAGCTTTCTTT
CAWSVRGHPNTEAFF
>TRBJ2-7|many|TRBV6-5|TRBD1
TGTGCCAGCAGAACCGACAGGGCATACCCCTACGAGCAGTACTTC
CASRTDRAYPYEQYF
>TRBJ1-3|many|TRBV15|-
TGTGCCACCAGCAGAGATCGATGGGCCTCCGGAAACACCATATATTTT
CATSRDRWASGNTIYF
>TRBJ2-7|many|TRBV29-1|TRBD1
TGCAGCGTTTCCCCGGGACAGATCTACGAGCAGTACTTC
CSVSPGQIYEQYF